The clone carrying this T cell receptor beta chain was detected only a few times. As originally analysed: Using reference gene primer amplification, nucleated cell counts were estimated. The method was immunoSEQ multiplex PCR; TCRdb's version includes in-frame clones alone and lacks a portion of them. V and J calls and clone size are copied from that table; D and trimming were computed from the DNA. The table lists about 100,000 clones, 75% to 90% of them singletons. This sample is part of a study of blood T cell repertoires in COVID-19. Study background: From the United States, Italy and Spain came samples of acute and convalescent COVID-19. T cells, B-cell-depleted T cells, or PBMCs supplied cDNA or gDNA.

This CDR3 is 13 amino acids long. Germline V gene data show CDR1 as SEHNR and CDR2 as FQNEAQ (reference sequence). V lost 3 bases to trimming and J lost 4 bases, with 9 bases between them. What was sequenced was peripheral blood. This chain connects TRBV7-9 to TRBJ2-5, with TRBD1 as a possible D gene (5 bases). The origin of this receptor is a woman of 80 years or more with acute or convalescent COVID-19. The CDR3 is CASSFRVGETQYF. The CDR3 DNA reads as TGTGCCAGCAGCTTCAGGGTAGGAGAGACCCAGTACTTC.